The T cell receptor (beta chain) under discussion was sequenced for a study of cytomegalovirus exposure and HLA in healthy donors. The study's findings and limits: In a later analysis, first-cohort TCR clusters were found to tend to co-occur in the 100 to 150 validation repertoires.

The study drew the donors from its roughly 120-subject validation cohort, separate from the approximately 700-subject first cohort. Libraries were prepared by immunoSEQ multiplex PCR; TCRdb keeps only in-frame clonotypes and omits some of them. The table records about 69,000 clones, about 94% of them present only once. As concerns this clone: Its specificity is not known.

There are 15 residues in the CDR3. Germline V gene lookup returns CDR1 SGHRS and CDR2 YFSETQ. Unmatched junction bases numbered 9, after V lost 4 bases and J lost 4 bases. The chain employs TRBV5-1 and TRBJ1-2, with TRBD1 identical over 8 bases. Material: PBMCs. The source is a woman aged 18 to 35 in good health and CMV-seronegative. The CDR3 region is CASSPEGQGAYGYTF. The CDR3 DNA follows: TGCGCCAGCAGCCCGGAAGGACAGGGCGCCTATGGCTACACCTTC.